This record concerns one T cell receptor beta chain sequence. What antigen it recognizes has not been identified. Per-nucleotide qualities are absent, and no much larger clonotype sits a single base away. TCRbeta CDR3 regions were sequenced with the immunoSEQ Assay. After extraction, genomic DNA underwent amplification by bias-controlled multiplex PCR, followed by high-throughput sequencing. The paper's data handling went like this. Collapsing and filtering of sequences were performed to quantify the absolute abundance of each unique TCRbeta CDR3 region. T cell fraction was estimated by normalization of TCRbeta template counts to usable DNA, with usable DNA being measured through amplification of reference genes present in all nucleated cells. Repertoire TCRs were annotated as SARS-CoV-2-specific by exact matching of V gene, CDR3 amino acid sequence and J gene to a known reactive TCR set. The reference SARS-CoV-2 TCR set was derived from MIRA and filtered for enrichment in COVID-19-positive ImmuneCODE repertoires, a step that removed public or cross-reactive TCRs. Drawing on the MIRA antigens, annotated TCRs were analysed further at the level of specific ORF or position within ORF. Depth was the summed frequency of annotated unique rearrangements, while breadth was defined as annotated unique rearrangements over total unique productive rearrangements. Two-sided Wilcoxon rank-sum tests were applied when comparing TCR breadth between groups. TCRdb obtained this table from immuneACCESS and retained in-frame rearrangements with V and J assigned. These tables miss some clones; where compared with another copy, unresolved V genes account for less than half of the shortfall, and the remainder is unexplained. V, J and clone size were drawn from that table, and D and trimming were deduced from the DNA. For this sample there are 350,000 to 400,000 clones; approximately 91% appear just once. The leading ten clones occupy under 4% of the sample.

The sample originates from a study of Ad26.COV2.S vaccination and SARS-CoV-2 variants (dated by TCRdb to about 2021). About the study as a whole: Vaccine-arm donors came from COV1001, a multicentre, randomized, double-blind, placebo-controlled phase I-IIa trial of Ad26.COV2.S in healthy adults. Ad26.COV2.S was given intramuscularly at 5x10^10 or 1x10^11 viral particles, as a single shot or as two shots 56 days apart. The specificity and breadth of SARS-CoV-2-reactive T cell receptors after Ad26.COV2.S vaccination were assessed by TCRbeta repertoire sequencing. A total of 32 samples were included in the TCR-sequenced set, comprising 19 Ad26.COV2.S vaccine recipients, 5 placebo recipients and 8 SARS-CoV-2 convalescent individuals. Trial participants were randomized into five groups of five: low-dose or high-dose Ad26.COV2.S given once or twice, or placebo on both occasions. Investigators remained blinded to trial group allocation during experiments and outcome assessment.

Taken with the paper, the label for treatment or condition translates to: 19 received Ad26.COV2.S at low or high dose, single or two shots; 5 received placebo; per-sample allocation not given. Repertoires of vaccine and placebo recipients were sequenced from samples collected on day 63 after the first injection. Between 29 July and 7 August 2020, Cohort 1b enrolled 20 to 30 adults aged 18-55 years at one site in Boston, USA. Ad26.COV2.S was a replication-incompetent adenovirus type 26 vector expressing a prefusion-stabilized SARS-CoV-2 spike protein from the original Wuhan strain. What the study reported, not specific to this receptor: Higher spike-specific TCR breadth was observed in Ad26.COV2.S recipients than in placebo recipients (P = 0.0014). Comparable non-spike TCR breadth was observed between vaccine and placebo recipients, consistent with only spike being contained in the vaccine. After vaccination, spike-specific CD8+ and CD4+ T cell responses were reported to show substantial breadth. The study was not powered for comparison of responses between vaccine doses or regimens. It was noted by the authors that total T cell responses may have been underestimated by the TCR breadth and depth analyses.

This sequence was found in a person aged 18 to 59 who received the Ad26.COV2.S COVID-19 vaccine or a placebo. The source was peripheral blood, collected in a trial of Ad26.COV2.S vaccine versus placebo.

The bases are TGTGCCAGCACTCCGGGTGGCCTTTATCAGCCCCAGCATTTT. It codes for CASTPGGLYQPQHF. This chain joins TRBV21-1 to TRBJ1-5. TRBV21-1 is a pseudogene. CDR3 length: 14 amino acids, cysteine to phenylalanine. Of the read, only the CDR3 DNA is kept; its 42 bases are in frame from base 1.